This entry describes one TCR beta chain. The antigen remains undetermined. The data are from a study of regulatory T cells in long-lasting Graves disease. About the research overall: With positive TSH receptor antibodies and over 5 years of antithyroid drugs, Graves' disease was considered persistent. Whole-study findings and limits: Fewer public clonotypes were shared by new patients (roughly 970) than by persistent patients (around 2,900). When disease was persistent, TRBV28, TRBJ1-2 and TRBJ2-5 were the favored segments. TCR diversity in persistent Graves' patients was below that of newly diagnosed ones.

Noted time point: persistent/refractory GD, antithyroid drugs over 5 years with positive TRAb. After RNA was extracted from PBMCs, the TCR library was made from it. V was pared by 0 bases and J by 4 bases, with 12 bases between. The V gene's germline CDR1 is MNHEY and CDR2 SVGAGI. This CDR3 is 15 amino acids long. To make TCR beta libraries, researchers used iRepertoire HTBI primers and Arm-PCR of CDR3 regions. TCRdb itself ran the multiplex PCR reads through MiXCR, one entry per CDR3 protein. The table records about 470,000 distinct CDR3 sequences, roughly 21% of them present only once. The receptor was derived from a female donor with Graves disease. Here the sequenced sample was peripheral blood mononuclear cells (PBMCs), taken when the disease was refractory, from a patient treated with antithyroid drugs. The V gene is TRBV6-5, the J gene TRBJ1-2, with D possibly being TRBD1 (6 bases). CDR3 nucleotides: TGTGCCAGCAGTTACTCGAGGGGGGCGAGCTATGGCTACACCTTC. This encodes CASSYSRGASYGYTF.